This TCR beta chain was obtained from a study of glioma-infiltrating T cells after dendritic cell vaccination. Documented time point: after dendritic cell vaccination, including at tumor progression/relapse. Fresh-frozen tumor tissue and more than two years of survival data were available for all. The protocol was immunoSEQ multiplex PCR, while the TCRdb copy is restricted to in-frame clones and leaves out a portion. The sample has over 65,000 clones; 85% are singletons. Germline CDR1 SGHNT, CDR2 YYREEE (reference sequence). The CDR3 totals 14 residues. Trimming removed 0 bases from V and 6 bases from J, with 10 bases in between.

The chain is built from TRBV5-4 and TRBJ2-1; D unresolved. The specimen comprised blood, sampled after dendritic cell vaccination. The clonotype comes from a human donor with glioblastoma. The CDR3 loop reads CASSLEVQRNEQFF. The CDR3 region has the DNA TGTGCCAGCAGCTTGGAGGTGCAGCGCAATGAGCAGTTCTTC.